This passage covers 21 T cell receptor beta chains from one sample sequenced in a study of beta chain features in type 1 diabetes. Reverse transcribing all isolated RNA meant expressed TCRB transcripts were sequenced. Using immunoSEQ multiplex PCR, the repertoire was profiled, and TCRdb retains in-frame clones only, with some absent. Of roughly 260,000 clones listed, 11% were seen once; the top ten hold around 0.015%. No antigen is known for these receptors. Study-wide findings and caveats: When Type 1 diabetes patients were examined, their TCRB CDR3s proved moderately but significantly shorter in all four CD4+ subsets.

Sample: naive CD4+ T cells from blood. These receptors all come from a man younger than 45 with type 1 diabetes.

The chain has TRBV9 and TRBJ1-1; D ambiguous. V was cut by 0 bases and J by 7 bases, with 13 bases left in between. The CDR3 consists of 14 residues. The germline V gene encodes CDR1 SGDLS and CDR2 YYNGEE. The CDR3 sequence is CASSVVSGEGEAFF. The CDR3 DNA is TGTGCCAGCAGCGTAGTATCCGGGGAGGGTGAAGCTTTCTTT.

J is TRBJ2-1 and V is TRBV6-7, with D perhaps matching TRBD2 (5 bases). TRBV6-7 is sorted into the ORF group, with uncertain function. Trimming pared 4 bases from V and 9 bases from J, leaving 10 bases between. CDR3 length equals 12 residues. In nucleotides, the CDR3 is TGTGCCAGCAGTTCGGACTTCAGTGAGCAGTTCTTC. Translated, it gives CASSSDFSEQFF.

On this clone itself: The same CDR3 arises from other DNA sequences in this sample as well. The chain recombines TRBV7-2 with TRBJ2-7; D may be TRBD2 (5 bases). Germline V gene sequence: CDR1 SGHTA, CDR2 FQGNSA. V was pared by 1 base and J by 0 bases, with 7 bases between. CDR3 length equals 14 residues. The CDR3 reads CASSLGSGSYEQYF. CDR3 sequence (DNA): TGTGCCAGCAGCTTAGGGAGCGGCTCCTACGAGCAGTACTTC.

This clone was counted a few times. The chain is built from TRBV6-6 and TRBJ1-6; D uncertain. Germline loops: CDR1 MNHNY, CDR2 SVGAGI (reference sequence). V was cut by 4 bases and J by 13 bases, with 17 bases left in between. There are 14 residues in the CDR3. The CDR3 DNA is TGTGCCAGCAGTTCCGAGGGTCGGGCTACTCCCCTCCACTTT. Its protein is CASSSEGRATPLHF.

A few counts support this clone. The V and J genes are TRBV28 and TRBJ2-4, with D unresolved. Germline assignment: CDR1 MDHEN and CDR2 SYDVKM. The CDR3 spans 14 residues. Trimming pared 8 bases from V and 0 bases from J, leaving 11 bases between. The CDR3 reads CASDSDIAKNIQYF. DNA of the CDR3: TGTGCCAGCGATTCCGACATAGCCAAAAACATTCAGTACTTC.

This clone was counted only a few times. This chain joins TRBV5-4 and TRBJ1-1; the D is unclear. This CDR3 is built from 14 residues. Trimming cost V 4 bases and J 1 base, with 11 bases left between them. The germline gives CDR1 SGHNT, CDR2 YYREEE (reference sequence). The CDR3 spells CASSPQMANTEAFF. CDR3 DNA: TGTGCCAGCAGCCCGCAGATGGCGAACACTGAAGCTTTCTTT.

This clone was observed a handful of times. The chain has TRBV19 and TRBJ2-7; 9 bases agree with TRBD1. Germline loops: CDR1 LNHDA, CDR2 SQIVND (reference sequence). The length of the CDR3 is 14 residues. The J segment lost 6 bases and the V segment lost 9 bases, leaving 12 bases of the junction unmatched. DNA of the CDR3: TGTGCCAGCGGGGTGGGGACAGGGATCCGCGAGCAGTACTTC. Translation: CASGVGTGIREQYF. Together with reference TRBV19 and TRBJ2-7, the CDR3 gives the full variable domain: DGGITQSPKYLFRKEGQNVTLSCEQNLNHDAMYWYRQDPGQGLRLIYYSQIVNDFQKGDIAEGYSVSREKKESFPLTVTSAQKNPTAFYLCASGVGTGIREQYFGPGTRLTVT.

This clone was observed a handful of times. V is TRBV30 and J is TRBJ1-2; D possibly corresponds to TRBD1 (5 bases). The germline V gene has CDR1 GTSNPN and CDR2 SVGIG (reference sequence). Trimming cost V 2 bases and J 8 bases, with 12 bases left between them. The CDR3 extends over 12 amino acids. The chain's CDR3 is CAWSQGRGGYTF. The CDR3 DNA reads TGTGCCTGGAGTCAAGGAAGGGGCGGCTACACCTTC.

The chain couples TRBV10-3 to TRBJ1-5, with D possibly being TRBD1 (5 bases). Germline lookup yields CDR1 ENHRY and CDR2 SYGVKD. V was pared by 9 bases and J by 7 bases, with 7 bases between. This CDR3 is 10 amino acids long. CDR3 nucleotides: TGTGCCATTGGGGGGCAGCCCCAGCATTTT. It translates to CAIGGQPQHF.

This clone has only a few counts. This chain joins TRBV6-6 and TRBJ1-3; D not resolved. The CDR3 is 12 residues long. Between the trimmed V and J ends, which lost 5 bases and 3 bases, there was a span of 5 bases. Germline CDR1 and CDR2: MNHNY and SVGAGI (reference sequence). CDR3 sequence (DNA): TGTGCCAGCAGTATCAGTGGAAACACCATATATTTT. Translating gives CASSISGNTIYF.

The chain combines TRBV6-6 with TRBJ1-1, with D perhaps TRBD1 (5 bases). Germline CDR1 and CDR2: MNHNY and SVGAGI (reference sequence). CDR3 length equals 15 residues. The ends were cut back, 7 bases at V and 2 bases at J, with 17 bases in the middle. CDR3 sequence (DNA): TGTGCCAGCACCCTCCCCGACAGTTTAAACACTGAAGCTTTCTTT. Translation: CASTLPDSLNTEAFF.

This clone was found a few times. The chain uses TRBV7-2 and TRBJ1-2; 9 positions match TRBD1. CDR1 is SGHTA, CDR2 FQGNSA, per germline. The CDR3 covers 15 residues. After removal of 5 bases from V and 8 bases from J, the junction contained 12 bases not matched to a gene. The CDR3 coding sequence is TGTGCCAGCAGCCCGGGACAGGGAATGACTCGGGGCTACACCTTC. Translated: CASSPGQGMTRGYTF.

The DNA for the CDR3 is TGTGCCACCAGCAGAGGCTGGGAGGGGAACACTGAAGCTTTCTTT. This translates into CATSRGWEGNTEAFF. This chain joins TRBV15 and TRBJ1-1; the D is unclear. This CDR3 contains 15 residues. Germline-derived CDR1 and CDR2 are LNHNV and YYDKDF (reference sequence). V was pared by 1 base and J by 1 base, with 10 bases between. Full variable domain (rest looked up from reference TRBV15 and TRBJ1-1): DAMVIQNPRYQVTQFGKPVTLSCSQTLNHNVMYWYQQKSSQAPKLLFHYYDKDFNNEADTPDNFQSRRPNTSFCFLDIRSPGLGDTAMYLCATSRGWEGNTEAFFGQGTRLTVV.

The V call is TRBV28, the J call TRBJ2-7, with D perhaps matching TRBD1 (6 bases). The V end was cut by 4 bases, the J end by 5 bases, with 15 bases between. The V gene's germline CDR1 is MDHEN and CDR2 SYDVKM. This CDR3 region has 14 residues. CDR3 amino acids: CASSYWQGRHEQYF. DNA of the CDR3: TGTGCCAGCAGTTACTGGCAGGGGAGACACGAGCAGTACTTC.

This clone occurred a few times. CDR3 in amino acids: CASSSGDRGLRETQYF. CDR3 DNA: TGTGCCAGCAGCTCCGGGGACAGGGGACTACGAGAGACCCAGTACTTC. The chain recombines TRBV7-9 with TRBJ2-5; 10 nucleotides match TRBD1. This CDR3 is built from 16 residues. V gave up 4 bases and J gave up 4 bases; unmatched junction bases: 9. Germline values: CDR1 SEHNR, CDR2 FQNEAQ (reference sequence).

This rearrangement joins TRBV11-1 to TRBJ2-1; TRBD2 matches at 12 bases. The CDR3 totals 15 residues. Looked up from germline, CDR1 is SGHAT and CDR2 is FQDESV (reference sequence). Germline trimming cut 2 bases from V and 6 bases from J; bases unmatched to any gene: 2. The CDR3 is CASSLQLAGGNEQFF. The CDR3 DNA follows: TGTGCCAGCAGCTTACAACTAGCGGGGGGCAATGAGCAGTTCTTC.

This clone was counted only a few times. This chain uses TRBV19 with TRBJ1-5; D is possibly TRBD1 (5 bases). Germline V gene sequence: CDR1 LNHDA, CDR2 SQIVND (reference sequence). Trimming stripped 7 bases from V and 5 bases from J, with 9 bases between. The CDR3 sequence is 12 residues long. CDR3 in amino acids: CASKDNYQPQHF. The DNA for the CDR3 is TGTGCCAGTAAGGACAATTATCAGCCCCAGCATTTT.

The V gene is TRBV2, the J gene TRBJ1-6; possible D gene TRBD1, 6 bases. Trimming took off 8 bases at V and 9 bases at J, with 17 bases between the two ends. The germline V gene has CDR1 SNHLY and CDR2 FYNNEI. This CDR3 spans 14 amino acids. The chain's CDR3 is CASLKSGAASPLHF. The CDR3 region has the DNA TGTGCCAGCCTTAAGTCAGGGGCGGCTTCACCCCTCCACTTT.

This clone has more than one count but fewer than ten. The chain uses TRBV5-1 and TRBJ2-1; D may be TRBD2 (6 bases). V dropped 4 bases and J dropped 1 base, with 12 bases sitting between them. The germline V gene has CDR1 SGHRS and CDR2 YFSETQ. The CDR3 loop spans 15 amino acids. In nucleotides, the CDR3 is TGCGCCAGCAGCCCGGGCGGGGCTTCCTACAATGAGCAGTTCTTC. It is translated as CASSPGGASYNEQFF.

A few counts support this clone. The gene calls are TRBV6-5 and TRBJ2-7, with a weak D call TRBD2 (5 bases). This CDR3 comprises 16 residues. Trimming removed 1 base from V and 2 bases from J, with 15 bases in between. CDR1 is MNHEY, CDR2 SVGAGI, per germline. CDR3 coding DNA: TGTGCCAGCAGTTACTTGGTTGCGGGCATAACCTACGAGCAGTACTTC. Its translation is CASSYLVAGITYEQYF.

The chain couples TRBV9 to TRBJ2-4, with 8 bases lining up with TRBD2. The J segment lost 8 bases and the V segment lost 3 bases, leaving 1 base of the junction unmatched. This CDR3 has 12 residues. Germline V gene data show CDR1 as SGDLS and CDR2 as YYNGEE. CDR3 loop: CASSGGGYIQYF. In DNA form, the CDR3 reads TGTGCCAGCAGCGGCGGGGGGTACATTCAGTACTTC.